The 30 T cell receptor beta chains below come from one sample, sequenced in a study of early T cells in non-severe SARS-CoV-2 infection. Each CDR3 protein gets one entry after TCRdb re-called the 5' RACE reads with MiXCR. This repertoire shows roughly 61,000 distinct CDR3 sequences, under 10% found once; its top ten account for 8% to 9%. The sequenced sample was whole blood. All receptors come from an adult who was a healthcare worker with PCR-confirmed SARS-CoV-2 infection or an uninfected control (not recorded which).

This clonotype was counted many times. The chain links TRBV6-5 to TRBJ2-5, with D perhaps TRBD1 (5 bases). Per the germline V gene, CDR1 is MNHEY and CDR2 is SVGAGI. The CDR3 is made up of 14 amino acids. V was pared by 2 bases and J by 1 base, with 8 bases between. The CDR3 spells CASSYRQGQETQYF. CDR3 nucleotides: TGTGCCAGCAGTTACAGGCAGGGCCAAGAGACCCAGTACTTC.

V gene TRBV11-2 combines with J gene TRBJ2-3; 8 bases map to TRBD2. From germline, CDR1 is SGHAT and CDR2 FQNNGV. The CDR3 loop spans 15 amino acids. V was clipped by 3 bases and J by 5 bases; unmatched bases: 7. CDR3 loop: CASSFRGRTQDTQYF. CDR3 nucleotide sequence: TGTGCCAGCAGCTTTCGCGGGAGGACACAAGATACGCAGTATTTT.

This clonotype was found a few times. The V gene is TRBV10-3, the J gene TRBJ2-3; a possible D gene is TRBD1 (6 bases). The CDR3 covers 12 residues. From germline, CDR1 is ENHRY and CDR2 SYGVKD. The ends were cut back, 10 bases at V and 5 bases at J, with 13 bases in the middle. The DNA of the CDR3 is TGTGCCACGGAGTCAGGGGTAGATACGCAGTATTTT. It specifies CATESGVDTQYF.

In its sample, this clonotype was seen many times. This rearrangement joins TRBV6-1 to TRBJ1-1, with 9 positions matching TRBD1. Per germline, CDR1 MNHNS and CDR2 SASEGT. This CDR3 spans 13 amino acids. V trimming: 11 bases; J trimming: 3 bases; junction bases outside the gene matches: 7. The chain's CDR3 is CALSDRGYTEAFF. The CDR3 nucleotides read TGTGCCCTCTCGGACAGGGGATACACTGAAGCTTTCTTT.

The chain joins TRBV5-5 to TRBJ1-3, with TRBD1 as a possible D gene (6 bases). This CDR3 region has 16 residues. Germline V lookup: CDR1 SGHKS, CDR2 YYEKEE (reference sequence). V was cut by 2 bases and J by 0 bases, with 12 bases left in between. CDR3 loop: CASSFGDTSSGNTIYF. In DNA form, the CDR3 reads TGTGCCAGCAGCTTTGGGGACACAAGCTCTGGAAACACCATATATTTT.

DNA of the CDR3: TGCAGTGCAAAACCCACTAGCGGGAGGGCAACCGGGGAGCTGTTTTTT. Translating it yields CSAKPTSGRATGELFF. The gene calls are TRBV20-1 and TRBJ2-2; 13 nucleotides line up with TRBD2. The CDR3 has 16 amino acids. CDR1 is DFQATT and CDR2 is SNEGSKA in the germline V gene (reference sequence). Unmatched junction bases numbered 9, after V lost 6 bases and J lost 5 bases.

In its sample, this clonotype was seen many times. The gene calls are TRBV20-1 and TRBJ2-7; D might be TRBD1 (6 bases). The CDR3 extends over 14 amino acids. Trimming pared 2 bases from V and 1 base from J, leaving 12 bases between. The germline V gene encodes CDR1 DFQATT and CDR2 SNEGSKA (reference sequence). The CDR3 spells CSARRPDRSYEQYF. CDR3 bases: TGCAGTGCTAGAAGGCCCGACAGGTCCTACGAGCAGTACTTC.

This chain links TRBV6-5 with TRBJ2-5; D is undetermined. This CDR3 contains 14 residues. Looked up from germline, CDR1 is MNHEY and CDR2 is SVGAGI. V lost 5 bases and J lost 2, with 12 bases in between. The CDR3, as DNA: TGTGCCAGCAGTCTCTTCCGACGGCAAGAGACCCAGTACTTC. It is translated as CASSLFRRQETQYF.

This clonotype was seen ten or more times. The rearrangement uses TRBV6-6 and TRBJ1-1, with D possibly being TRBD1 (5 bases). This CDR3 region has 15 residues. V lost 0 bases and J lost 4, with 12 bases in between. The V gene's germline CDR1 is MNHNY and CDR2 SVGAGI (reference sequence). The CDR3 region is CASSYSIGVGTEAFF. The DNA for the CDR3 is TGTGCCAGCAGTTACTCGATAGGGGTCGGCACTGAAGCTTTCTTT.

CDR3 residues: CASSFAGLAGGGETQYF. DNA for the CDR3: TGTGCCAGCAGTTTTGCCGGACTAGCGGGAGGGGGTGAGACCCAGTACTTC. V is TRBV6-5 and J is TRBJ2-5, with 15 bases lining up with TRBD2. Germline CDR1 and CDR2: MNHEY and SVGAGI. The CDR3 loop spans 17 amino acids. Trimming at V came to 4 bases and at J to 5 bases, leaving 8 bases not matched to a gene.

Written as DNA, the CDR3 is TGCAGCACTAGCGGACTCTCCTACAATGAGCAGTTCTTC. This codes for CSTSGLSYNEQFF. The rearrangement joins TRBV29-1 to TRBJ2-1, with 8 positions matching TRBD2. This CDR3 has 13 residues. V shed 8 bases, J shed 0 bases, and the junction held 3 bases outside the gene matches. CDR1 is SQVTM, CDR2 ANQGSEA, per germline.

The table lists this clonotype with many counts. The chain combines TRBV12-3 or TRBV12-4 with TRBJ2-1, with 11 bases that match TRBD2. V was pared by 1 base and J by 6 bases, with 2 bases of the junction left unmatched. This CDR3 comprises 15 residues. The CDR3 is CASSLVAGGRNEQFF. The CDR3 nucleotides are TGTGCCAGCAGTTTAGTAGCGGGAGGGCGCAATGAGCAGTTCTTC.

This clonotype has at least ten counts. The chain recombines TRBV29-1 with TRBJ1-2; D gene unclear. CDR3 size: 13 residues. Per germline, CDR1 SQVTM and CDR2 ANQGSEA. Trimming stripped 2 bases from V and 3 bases from J, with 10 bases between. CDR3 in DNA: TGCAGCGTTGAAAGCGGGTCGGACTATGGCTACACCTTC. Protein product: CSVESGSDYGYTF.

There are many counts of this clonotype. This sequence joins TRBV15 and TRBJ2-2, with D tentatively TRBD2 (6 bases). Germline V CDR1 and CDR2: LNHNV, YYDKDF (reference sequence). This CDR3 is built from 16 residues. Between the trimmed V and J ends, which lost 1 base and 6 bases, there was a span of 15 bases. The CDR3 is CATSRGGEAKAGELFF. The CDR3 coding sequence is TGTGCCACCAGCAGAGGGGGGGAGGCGAAGGCCGGGGAGCTGTTTTTT.

This clonotype has at least ten counts. The chain couples TRBV7-3 to TRBJ2-1, with D maybe TRBD1 (6 bases). Trimming cost V 4 bases and J 9 bases, with 10 bases left between them. The CDR3 extends over 12 amino acids. Germline CDR1 SGHTA, CDR2 FQGTGA. The CDR3: CASSSTGLEQFF. In nucleotides, the CDR3 is TGTGCCAGCAGCTCCACAGGGCTTGAGCAGTTCTTC.

This clonotype was found a few times. The chain uses TRBV28 and TRBJ2-4; D possibly uses TRBD1 or TRBD2 (6 bases each). The CDR3 covers 17 residues. From germline, CDR1 is MDHEN and CDR2 SYDVKM. V lost 5 bases and J 1 base, leaving 18 bases between the germline ends. The CDR3 bases are TGTGCCAGCAGTCCCCATGTTGGGGGGCGCGCCAAAAACATTCAGTACTTC. Translating gives CASSPHVGGRAKNIQYF.

This clonotype has at least ten counts. This chain connects TRBV11-3 to TRBJ2-6; D ambiguous. Looked up from germline, CDR1 is SGHNT and CDR2 is YENEEA. There are 13 residues in the CDR3. V lost 7 bases, J lost 1 base, and 5 bases lay in between. CDR3: CASTGSGANVLTF. The CDR3 DNA sequence: TGTGCCAGCACCGGGTCTGGGGCCAACGTCCTGACTTTC.

This clonotype was counted many times. V usage is TRBV18 and J usage is TRBJ1-5; a weak D match, TRBD1 (5 bases). The germline CDR1 and CDR2 sequences are KGHSH and LQKENI. This CDR3 is 14 amino acids long. Trimming cost V 3 bases and J 5 bases, with 11 bases left between them. The CDR3 region is CASSPGLGHQPQHF. CDR3 nucleotides: TGTGCCAGCTCACCGGGGTTGGGGCATCAGCCCCAGCATTTT.

This clonotype was recorded at least ten times. The chain carries TRBV5-1 and TRBJ2-3, with 9 bases lining up with TRBD2. V shed 1 base, J shed 0 bases, and the junction held 6 bases outside the gene matches. Germline CDR1 and CDR2: SGHRS and YFSETQ. The CDR3 sequence is 17 residues long. The CDR3 sequence: CASSLSPLAGSTDTQYF. The CDR3, as DNA: TGCGCCAGCAGCTTGTCTCCCCTAGCGGGAAGCACAGATACGCAGTATTTT.

This clonotype came up many times. The rearrangement joins TRBV29-1 to TRBJ2-3; 7 bases match TRBD1. V lost 7 bases, J lost 1 base, and 8 bases stayed unmatched. The CDR3 covers 14 residues. The germline V gene has CDR1 SQVTM and CDR2 ANQGSEA. The CDR3 reads CSETRQGRTDTQYF. The CDR3 DNA follows: TGCAGCGAAACACGACAGGGACGCACAGATACGCAGTATTTT.

This clonotype was seen at least ten times. V usage is TRBV5-5 and J usage is TRBJ2-2; TRBD1 aligns across 9 bases. Germline values: CDR1 SGHKS, CDR2 YYEKEE (reference sequence). With 5 bases clipped from V and 3 bases from J, the junction kept 8 bases outside the gene matches. The CDR3 has 16 amino acids. The CDR3 loop is CASRQTGQGYTGELFF. CDR3 bases: TGTGCCAGCAGACAAACGGGACAGGGTTACACCGGGGAGCTGTTTTTT.

The chain combines TRBV11-2 with TRBJ2-5; D is perhaps TRBD1 (5 bases). The CDR3 length is 15 residues. Trimming stripped 5 bases from V and 5 bases from J, with 18 bases between. CDR1 is SGHAT, CDR2 FQNNGV, per germline. CDR3 nucleotides: TGTGCCAGCAGCCCGCACTACGCCCCAGGGGAGACCCAGTACTTC. Translated: CASSPHYAPGETQYF.

This clonotype was detected a few times. The rearrangement uses TRBV20-1 and TRBJ2-5; D unclear. The CDR3 runs to 15 residues. The V gene lost 0 bases and the J gene lost 0 bases, with 11 bases spanning the gap. Germline-derived CDR1 and CDR2 are DFQATT and SNEGSKA (reference sequence). The CDR3 here is CSARDVWGNQETQYF. CDR3 DNA: TGCAGTGCTAGAGATGTCTGGGGAAACCAAGAGACCCAGTACTTC.

This clonotype was picked up many times. The V and J genes are TRBV9 and TRBJ2-1; D uncertain. Trimming shortened V by 1 base and J by 4 bases, and 6 bases separated the two germline ends. The CDR3 has 13 amino acids. Germline V gene data show CDR1 as SGDLS and CDR2 as YYNGEE. In DNA form, the CDR3 reads TGTGCCAGCAGCGTAACTCTTTACAATGAGCAGTTCTTC. It codes for CASSVTLYNEQFF.

The rearrangement joins TRBV20-1 to TRBJ1-3; D is unresolved. V lost 0 bases and J 7 bases, leaving 4 bases between the germline ends. The CDR3 is made up of 11 amino acids. Germline V lookup: CDR1 DFQATT, CDR2 SNEGSKA (reference sequence). CDR3 nucleotide sequence: TGCAGTGCTAGAGAGTCCAACACCATATATTTT. Protein product: CSARESNTIYF.

About this clonotype itself: A much larger clone lies one base from this, so it may be a read error. The chain links TRBV24-1 to TRBJ2-2; D is undetermined. This CDR3 has 12 residues. V dropped 6 bases and J dropped 7 bases, with 8 bases sitting between them. Germline V CDR1 and CDR2: KGHDR, SFDVKD. The CDR3 sequence is CATSFFSGELFF. The CDR3 region has the DNA TGTGCCACCAGTTTCTTCAGCGGGGAGCTGTTTTTT.

J is TRBJ1-2 and V is TRBV6-5, with no clear D. Germline V gene sequence: CDR1 MNHEY, CDR2 SVGAGI. V lost 3 bases and J lost 8, with 19 bases in between. This CDR3 is 15 amino acids long. The DNA of the CDR3 is TGTGCCAGCAGTTATACCCCACTCATGGGTCGGGGCTACACCTTC. This sequence encodes CASSYTPLMGRGYTF.

This clonotype was observed a handful of times. The V call is TRBV21-1, the J call TRBJ1-5. TRBV21-1 is flagged as a pseudogene. This CDR3 has 12 amino acids. CDR3 region: CASRQRNQPQHF. The CDR3 region has the DNA TGTGCCAGCAGACAGCGCAATCAGCCCCAGCATTTT.

In DNA form, the CDR3 reads TGTGCTAGTGGTTTGGCCCGTACTAGCGAGCACTACAATGAGCAGTTCTTC. Protein: CASGLARTSEHYNEQFF. V gene TRBV12-5 combines with J gene TRBJ2-1; TRBD2 agrees at 7 bases. CDR1 and CDR2 from the germline V gene are LGHNT and FRNRAP. The J segment lost 3 bases and the V segment lost 1 base, leaving 9 bases of the junction unmatched. The CDR3 is made up of 17 amino acids.

This clonotype is judged medium-sized. The chain couples TRBV6-6 to TRBJ2-3; 10 nucleotides agree with TRBD2. Germline V gene lookup returns CDR1 MNHNY and CDR2 SVGAGI (reference sequence). Losses at the gene ends were 2 bases for V and 5 bases for J; bases not matched to a gene: 7. The CDR3 consists of 16 residues. CDR3: CASSYEAGGPVDTQYF. In nucleotides, the CDR3 is TGTGCCAGCAGTTACGAAGCGGGAGGGCCGGTAGATACGCAGTATTTT.